This TCR beta chain was recovered during a study of blood T cell repertoires in COVID-19. Study context: There were acute and convalescent COVID-19 samples, and they came from the United States, Italy and Spain. PBMCs, B-cell-depleted T cells, or T cells were the source of the cDNA or gDNA that made up the material.

Per the original data handling: From reference gene primer amplification, estimates of nucleated cell counts were derived. Sequenced by immunoSEQ multiplex PCR; TCRdb stores in-frame clones only, minus some. The DNA gave D and trimming, while V, J and clone size come from that table. The sample consists of 300,000 to 350,000 clones, about 90% of them appearing once. The CDR3 has 14 residues. V trimming: 4 bases; J trimming: 1 base; junction bases outside the gene matches: 3. CDR1 and CDR2 from the germline V gene are MNHEY and SVGAGI. The TCR comes from a woman under 30 who had recovered from COVID-19. The sample consisted of peripheral blood. The chain links TRBV6-5 to TRBJ1-2; 7 bases are shared with TRBD1. CDR3 residues: CASSSQGSNYGYTF. CDR3 nucleotide sequence: TGTGCCAGCAGTTCACAGGGGAGTAACTATGGCTACACCTTC.